A selection of T cell receptor beta chains follows, all from one sample in a study of T cells after yellow fever vaccination. Via MiXCR, TCRdb re-called the 5' RACE reads, giving one row per CDR3 protein. The sample carries hundreds of thousands of distinct CDR3 sequences, 3.6% recorded once. Source: PBMCs, taken on the day of the yellow fever booster vaccination. The receptors derive from a man aged 18 to 30 who received the YFV17D yellow fever vaccine. Each CDR3 is given with its conserved first and last residue. A D gene is named only where the DNA matches it firmly. Part of the rows lack a size; the others show once, few, many or a class for expanded clones.

V gene	clone size	J gene	D gene	CDR3 protein	CDR3 DNA
TRBV11-2	few	TRBJ2-1	TRBD2	CASSLAGGPQGEQFF	TGTGCCAGCAGCTTAGCGGGGGGGCCGCAGGGTGAGCAGTTCTTC
TRBV10-3	few	TRBJ2-5	TRBD2	CAISTSGEETQYF	TGTGCCATCAGTACTAGCGGAGAAGAGACCCAGTACTTC
TRBV28	many	TRBJ2-4	.	CASSSGDRAIQYF	TGTGCCAGCAGCTCAGGGGACCGGGCCATTCAGTACTTC
TRBV7-8	few	TRBJ1-6	.	CASSTGTEVNSPLHF	TGTGCCAGCAGCACCGGGACGGAGGTTAATTCACCCCTCCACTTT
TRBV5-5	many	TRBJ2-3	TRBD1	CASSSAQGISTDTQYF	TGTGCCAGCAGCTCCGCACAGGGGATTAGCACAGATACGCAGTATTTT
TRBV7-2	many	TRBJ2-3	TRBD2	CASSHWEGSTDTQYF	TGTGCCAGCAGCCACTGGGAGGGGTCCACAGATACGCAGTATTTT
TRBV4-1	.	TRBJ1-1	.	CASSQPRNPENTEAFF	TGCGCCAGCAGCCAACCCAGGAACCCCGAGAACACTGAAGCTTTCTTT
TRBV3-1	many	TRBJ1-2	TRBD1	CASSHLDRANYGYTF	TGTGCCAGCAGCCATCTGGACAGGGCAAACTATGGCTACACCTTC
TRBV6-6	many	TRBJ2-1	TRBD2	CASTARLAPYNEQFF	TGTGCCAGCACCGCTAGACTAGCGCCGTACAATGAGCAGTTCTTC
TRBV7-3	many	TRBJ2-3	TRBD2	CASSPRGAGRVTDTQYF	TGTGCCAGCAGCCCCCGGGGAGCGGGGCGGGTCACAGATACGCAGTATTTT
TRBV4-1	.	TRBJ2-3	.	CASSKAGGLFHTDTQYF	TGCGCCAGCAGCAAGGCCGGGGGGCTCTTTCACACAGATACGCAGTATTTT
TRBV7-9	many	TRBJ2-2	TRBD1	CASRRTGANTGELFF	TGTGCCAGCAGACGGACAGGGGCGAACACCGGGGAGCTGTTTTTT
TRBV19	many	TRBJ2-7	.	CASSKGGAFYEQYF	TGTGCCAGTAGTAAGGGGGGGGCGTTCTACGAGCAGTACTTC
TRBV12-3/TRBV12-4	few	TRBJ1-5	.	CASIPGGGGNQPQHF	TGTGCCAGCATCCCTGGGGGTGGGGGCAATCAGCCCCAGCATTTT
TRBV6-6	few	TRBJ1-5	.	CASSYPNRVSNQPQHF	TGTGCCAGCAGTTATCCTAACCGTGTAAGCAATCAGCCCCAGCATTTT
TRBV4-1	many	TRBJ2-1	TRBD2	CASSHRLAGGVEQFF	TGCGCCAGCAGCCACCGACTAGCGGGGGGGGTTGAGCAGTTCTTC
TRBV25-1	many	TRBJ2-1	.	CATLGGEQFF	TGTGCCACCTTGGGCGGTGAGCAGTTCTTC
TRBV24-1	many	TRBJ2-1	TRBD2	CATSDPWGLAGGRYNEQFF	TGTGCCACCAGTGATCCTTGGGGACTAGCGGGGGGGCGCTACAATGAGCAGTTCTTC
TRBV19	.	TRBJ1-1	.	CASTLRGNTEAFF	TGTGCCAGTACACTGAGGGGCAACACTGAAGCTTTCTTT
TRBV3-1	many	TRBJ1-2	.	CATSFGNYGYTF	TGTGCCACCAGTTTCGGGAACTATGGCTACACCTTC
TRBV5-4	many	TRBJ2-3	.	CASSLKEFGKTDTQYF	TGTGCCAGCAGCTTGAAGGAGTTTGGTAAAACAGATACGCAGTATTTT
TRBV28	many	TRBJ2-6	.	CASSIPPGAGANVLTF	TGTGCCAGCAGTATCCCCCCAGGGGCTGGGGCCAACGTCCTGACTTTC
TRBV7-2	.	TRBJ1-3	.	CASSLASGVNSGNTIYF	TGTGCCAGCAGCTTAGCTTCGGGGGTGAACTCTGGAAACACCATATATTTT
TRBV18	.	TRBJ2-5	TRBD2	CASSPAGGNQETQYF	TGTGCCAGCTCACCTGCGGGGGGTAATCAAGAGACCCAGTACTTC
TRBV20-1	once	TRBJ1-5	.	CSARDFGGEGAQHF	TGCAGTGCTAGAGATTTCGGAGGGGAAGGAGCCCAGCATTTT
TRBV20-1	.	TRBJ2-7	.	CSARDQGGEQYF	TGCAGTGCTAGAGATCAAGGGGGCGAGCAGTACTTC